The 9 T cell receptor beta chains in this list originate from one sample, sequenced in a study of blood T cells in healthy people across ages. Together with a sample-barcoded 5' primer, a J-beta primer mix was included in a second PCR lasting about 7 to 11 cycles. Using its own MiXCR run on the 5' RACE reads, TCRdb lists one record per CDR3 protein. The table lists around 2 million distinct CDR3 sequences, roughly 43% of them singletons. Sequencing used blood. These TCRs come from a human donor in good health.

V is TRBV29-1 and J is TRBJ2-7; D assignment may be TRBD1 or TRBD2 (5 bases each). The germline V gene encodes CDR1 SQVTM and CDR2 ANQGSEA. V was shortened by 6 bases and J by 3 bases, with 12 bases between the two germline ends. The CDR3 is 12 residues long. This chain's CDR3 is CSVTGTHYEQYF. CDR3 DNA: TGCAGCGTCACCGGGACCCACTACGAGCAGTACTTC.

The CDR3 DNA reads TGTGCCAGCAGCCAAGATTATGGGACAATCTATGGCTACACCTTC. This translates into CASSQDYGTIYGYTF. The chain combines TRBV3-1 with TRBJ1-2; D possibly corresponds to TRBD1 (6 bases). Trimming removed 0 bases at V and 4 bases at J, with 12 bases between. There are 15 residues in the CDR3. Germline V gene sequence: CDR1 LGHDT, CDR2 YNNKEL (reference sequence).

This chain links TRBV10-3 with TRBJ2-1, with TRBD2 identical over 9 bases. Germline CDR1 reads ENHRY; CDR2 reads SYGVKD. The J segment lost 6 bases and the V segment lost 3 bases, leaving 6 bases of the junction unmatched. The CDR3 length is 15 residues. CDR3 sequence (DNA): TGTGCCATCAGTGACGGGGCGGGGGGGATCAATGAGCAGTTCTTC. Translation: CAISDGAGGINEQFF.

The rearrangement uses TRBV4-3 and TRBJ2-6; 7 bases agree with TRBD2. The CDR3 spans 18 residues. With V trimmed by 0 bases and J by 1 base, 6 bases remained unmatched. Germline CDR1 LGHNA, CDR2 YSLEER. CDR3 DNA sequence: TGCGCCAGCAGCCAAGATCTTGTGGGGGGGTCTGGGGCCAACGTCCTGACTTTC. It is translated as CASSQDLVGGSGANVLTF.

This clonotype was seen ten or more times. This chain's CDR3 is CSAATSTSTDTQYF. The CDR3 nucleotides are TGCAGTGCTGCGACTAGCACTAGCACAGATACGCAGTATTTT. The rearrangement joins TRBV20-1 to TRBJ2-3, with 7 bases aligning to TRBD2. This CDR3 has 14 residues. Germline V gene sequence: CDR1 DFQATT, CDR2 SNEGSKA (reference sequence). The trim removed 5 bases at V and 0 bases at J, leaving 5 bases unmatched.

The chain links TRBV7-2 to TRBJ2-7, with TRBD2 matching 7 bases. J gave up 6 bases and V 2 bases, and 13 bases lay outside the gene matches. This CDR3 has 16 amino acids. CDR1 is SGHTA, CDR2 FQGNSA, per germline. The CDR3 loop is CASSLTGGGEGREQYF. The CDR3 nucleotides are TGTGCCAGCAGCTTAACGGGGGGAGGCGAGGGGCGCGAGCAGTACTTC. The full variable domain, rest sourced from reference TRBV7-2 and TRBJ2-7, is GAGVSQSPSNKVTEKGKDVELRCDPISGHTALYWYRQSLGQGLEFLIYFQGNSAPDKSGLPSDRFSAERTGGSVSTLTIQRTQQEDSAVYLCASSLTGGGEGREQYFGPGTRLTVT.

This chain connects TRBV2 to TRBJ2-3; weak D call: TRBD1 (5 bases). Deletions cut 8 bases from V and 3 bases from J, with 15 bases between. The CDR3 has 14 residues. The germline gives CDR1 SNHLY, CDR2 FYNNEI. The CDR3 here is CASGAGMSTDTQYF. CDR3 sequence (DNA): TGTGCCAGCGGAGCAGGGATGTCGACAGATACGCAGTATTTT.

This sequence joins TRBV5-1 and TRBJ2-5; possible D gene TRBD2, 6 bases. The CDR3 has 14 residues. Germline V gene data show CDR1 as SGHRS and CDR2 as YFSETQ. V was clipped by 4 bases and J by 5 bases, with 15 bases between them. The CDR3 DNA sequence: TGCGCCAGCAGCACGGGACCAGGAGGGGAGACCCAGTACTTC. Translation gives CASSTGPGGETQYF. Based on the CDR3 plus reference TRBV5-1 and TRBJ2-5, the full variable domain is KAGVTQTPRYLIKTRGQQVTLSCSPISGHRSVSWYQQTPGQGLQFLFEYFSETQRNKGNFPGRFSGRQFSNSRSEMNVSTLELGDSALYLCASSTGPGGETQYFGPGTRLLVL.

This chain uses TRBV4-1 with TRBJ2-7; 8 bases agree with TRBD2. The trim removed 4 bases at V and 4 bases at J, leaving 12 bases unmatched. CDR1 and CDR2 (germline): MGHRA, YSYEKL. This CDR3 has 16 residues. The CDR3 protein is CASSRVGAGARYEQYF. CDR3 sequence (DNA): TGCGCCAGCAGCCGTGTGGGAGCGGGGGCGAGGTACGAGCAGTACTTC.